This T cell receptor beta chain was captured in a study of molecular identifiers for immune sequencing clone quantification. Whole-study context: Replicate experiments took RNA from 20,000 or 100,000 naive CD8 cells, divided it five ways and sequenced four. Overall study results and limits: The study found clones above 20 RNA copies held over 99% of effector molecules and under 1% in naive cells.

Naive CD8 T cells underwent sorting with the CD8+CD4-CCR7+CD45RA+ definition. The CDR3 length equals 15 residues, ends included. The germline V gene has CDR1 DFQATT and CDR2 SNEGSKA (reference sequence). As for this clonotype: The antigen remains undetermined. It is unclear where the CDR3 begins or ends on the DNA, so no DNA is shown, and the CDR3 is as TCRdb lists it.

TCRdb analysed the PCR reads with MiXCR anew, one entry per CDR3 protein. The sample lists over 50,000 distinct CDR3 sequences, just over 35% occurring once. The specimen sequenced was naive CD8+ T cells from blood, with Jurkat cell RNA spiked in. Subset meaning: FACS-sorted CD8+CD4-CCR7+CD45RA+ naive T cells. This receptor was obtained from a human donor in good health. Some libraries in this study had Jurkat cell RNA spiked in. The rearrangement uses TRBV20-1 and TRBJ2-2; the table's D call, TRBD1, was not checked against the DNA. The CDR3 is CSAPRVGQGTGEQFF.